Shown below are 3 T cell receptor beta chains from a single sample sequenced in a study of cytomegalovirus exposure and HLA in healthy donors. PCR amplification relied on 60 Vbeta primers (plus 13 Jbeta primers). Some clones are missing from TCRdb's copy, which holds only in-frame ones; the method was immunoSEQ multiplex PCR. This sample has under 250,000 clones, with 70% to 80% found just once. The sequenced material came from PBMCs. Receptors were obtained from a woman aged 25 to 39 in good health and CMV-seronegative.

The chain couples TRBV2 to TRBJ2-1; D unclear. CDR1 is SNHLY and CDR2 is FYNNEI in the germline V gene. The germline V and J ends were trimmed by 4 bases and 5 bases, with 12 bases remaining between them. The CDR3 contains 14 residues. The DNA for the CDR3 is TGTGCCAGCAGTGTTCCGGCGGTGGACAATGAGCAGTTCTTC. Residues: CASSVPAVDNEQFF.

The V gene is TRBV5-1, the J gene TRBJ2-5, with D tentatively TRBD1 (5 bases). Trimming pared 0 bases from V and 5 bases from J, leaving 20 bases between. CDR1 SGHRS and CDR2 YFSETQ come from the germline V gene. This CDR3 is built from 17 residues. CDR3 DNA: TGCGCCAGCAGCTTGGTAGGGGCCACCCCGTGGTTGGAGACCCAGTACTTC. Translating gives CASSLVGATPWLETQYF.

DNA for the CDR3: TGTGCCAGCGTGGGGCCTGGGGCCAACGTCCTGACTTTC. It codes for CASVGPGANVLTF. The chain uses TRBV6-5 and TRBJ2-6; TRBD1 is a possible D gene (5 bases). The CDR3 is 13 amino acids. The V and J ends lost 8 bases and 2 bases respectively, with 7 bases between them. The germline V gene has CDR1 MNHEY and CDR2 SVGAGI.